This entry lists 26 T cell receptor beta chains sequenced from one sample in a study of cytomegalovirus exposure and HLA in healthy donors. PCR involved 60 Vbeta and 13 Jbeta primers. This table comes from immunoSEQ multiplex PCR, and its TCRdb copy is limited to in-frame clones, with some not included. The sample lists under 150,000 clones, 80% occurring once. Sequences were obtained from PBMCs. The origin of the receptors is a woman between 40 and 50 years old in good health and CMV-seronegative.

The J gene is TRBJ2-7, the V gene TRBV4-1; possible D gene TRBD2, 6 bases. Germline CDR1 and CDR2: MGHRA and YSYEKL. The ends were cut back, 0 bases at V and 0 bases at J, with 12 bases in the middle. The CDR3 covers 16 residues. The CDR3 DNA reads as TGCGCCAGCAGCCAAGAGGGGAGGTCATACTCCTACGAGCAGTACTTC. Its protein product is CASSQEGRSYSYEQYF.

V gene TRBV5-1 combines with J gene TRBJ1-4, with D unclear. The germline gives CDR1 SGHRS, CDR2 YFSETQ. The CDR3 runs to 14 residues. Trimming removed 1 base at V and 7 bases at J, with 11 bases between. In nucleotides, the CDR3 is TGCGCCAGCAGCTTGTACCAATCGAGTGAAAAACTGTTTTTT. Translated, it gives CASSLYQSSEKLFF. The full variable domain, its missing parts supplied by reference TRBV5-1 and TRBJ1-4, is KAGVTQTPRYLIKTRGQQVTLSCSPISGHRSVSWYQQTPGQGLQFLFEYFSETQRNKGNFPGRFSGRQFSNSRSEMNVSTLELGDSALYLCASSLYQSSEKLFFGSGTQLSVL.

V and J are TRBV6-1 and TRBJ2-2; 9 nucleotides match TRBD1. The V gene end was trimmed by 2 bases and the J gene end by 6 bases; junction bases not matched to a gene: 4. This CDR3 is built from 15 residues. Germline CDR1 MNHNS, CDR2 SASEGT. The CDR3, as DNA: TGTGCCAGCAGTGAAAACAGGGGGCGGGCCGGGGAGCTGTTTTTT. It yields the protein CASSENRGRAGELFF.

The chain couples TRBV4-1 to TRBJ2-3; 9 bases line up with TRBD2. V dropped 0 bases and J dropped 5; count of bases not matched to a gene: 3. The CDR3 runs 15 residues. Germline lookup yields CDR1 MGHRA and CDR2 YSYEKL. The DNA for the CDR3 is TGCGCCAGCAGCCAAGAGCGGGGGGGCCGAGATACGCAGTATTTT. Translation gives CASSQERGGRDTQYF.

This clone was detected a few times. The chain uses TRBV9 and TRBJ2-1; 7 bases fit TRBD2. The CDR3 is 15 residues long. V lost 0 bases and J lost 5; bases outside the gene matches: 5. Per germline, CDR1 SGDLS and CDR2 YYNGEE. The CDR3 bases are TGTGCCAGCAGCGTAGATGCTAGCGGAGACAATGAGCAGTTCTTC. Protein product: CASSVDASGDNEQFF.

The rearrangement links TRBV5-4 to TRBJ1-6, with 10 nucleotides matching TRBD1. J was trimmed by 8 bases and V by 3 bases; bases with no gene match: 11. Germline V lookup: CDR1 SGHNT, CDR2 YYREEE (reference sequence). CDR3 length: 17 amino acids. Here the CDR3 DNA reads TGTGCCAGCAGCTCGAGACAGGGGGCAAGAGTCGATTCACCCCTCCACTTT. Its protein is CASSSRQGARVDSPLHF.

This clone was found a few times. The V and J genes are TRBV5-5 and TRBJ1-1, with TRBD1 matching 10 bases. The germline CDR1 and CDR2 sequences are SGHKS and YYEKEE (reference sequence). The trim removed 4 bases at V and 8 bases at J, leaving 8 bases unmatched. The CDR3 runs to 14 residues. CDR3 DNA sequence: TGTGCCAGCAGCCGGCCCGGACAGGGGGGGGAAGCTTTCTTT. Its protein is CASSRPGQGGEAFF.

The chain combines TRBV13 with TRBJ2-3; TRBD2 matches at 8 bases. With V trimmed by 4 bases and J by 2 bases, 5 bases remained unmatched. This CDR3 contains 15 residues. Germline CDR1 PRHDT, CDR2 FYEKMQ (reference sequence). The CDR3 region has the DNA TGTGCCAGCAGCTCTCGACTAGCGACCACAGATACGCAGTATTTT. Translated, it gives CASSSRLATTDTQYF.

The rearrangement joins TRBV10-3 to TRBJ1-2; the D is unclear. Germline V gene data show CDR1 as ENHRY and CDR2 as SYGVKD. The CDR3 totals 15 residues. Trimming pared 3 bases from V and 4 bases from J, leaving 15 bases between. The CDR3, as DNA: TGTGCCATCAGTGACGAGGGAAAGGCGGCCTATGGCTACACCTTC. It is translated as CAISDEGKAAYGYTF.

The rearrangement links TRBV9 to TRBJ2-6, with D perhaps matching TRBD1 (5 bases). Germline V gene lookup returns CDR1 SGDLS and CDR2 YYNGEE. The V end was cut by 4 bases, the J end by 2 bases, with 19 bases between. The CDR3 contains 18 residues. This CDR3 is CASSRQGSEFTGANVLTF. The CDR3 bases are TGTGCCAGCAGCAGGCAGGGTTCAGAATTTACTGGGGCCAACGTCCTGACTTTC.

The chain couples TRBV4-1 to TRBJ1-1; maybe TRBD1 (6 bases). V was shortened by 2 bases and J by 4 bases, with 8 bases between the two germline ends. The CDR3 extends over 13 amino acids. Looked up from germline, CDR1 is MGHRA and CDR2 is YSYEKL. Here the CDR3 DNA reads TGCGCCAGCAGCCAAACAGGGTTCACTGAAGCTTTCTTT. This sequence encodes CASSQTGFTEAFF.

The rearrangement joins TRBV7-8 to TRBJ2-7; no clear D gene. Trimming shortened V by 2 bases and J by 3 bases, and 8 bases separated the two germline ends. The V gene's germline CDR1 is SGHVS and CDR2 FQNEAQ. CDR3 length equals 13 residues. CDR3: CASSLRQNYEQYF. CDR3 coding DNA: TGTGCCAGCAGCTTACGTCAGAACTACGAGCAGTACTTC.

The chain uses TRBV4-1 and TRBJ2-7; D is possibly TRBD1 (7 bases). Trimming pared 0 bases from V and 5 bases from J, leaving 17 bases between. This CDR3 is 16 amino acids long. Germline V CDR1 and CDR2: MGHRA, YSYEKL. This CDR3 reads CASSQESQTGRNEQYF. CDR3 sequence (DNA): TGCGCCAGCAGCCAAGAATCCCAGACAGGGAGGAACGAGCAGTACTTC.

This chain joins TRBV9 and TRBJ2-1; 8 bases line up with TRBD2. V was pared by 2 bases and J by 0 bases, with 4 bases of the junction left unmatched. The CDR3 length is 16 residues. From germline, CDR1 is SGDLS and CDR2 YYNGEE. CDR3 nucleotide sequence: TGTGCCAGCAGCGTTAGCGGGGCGAGCTCCTACAATGAGCAGTTCTTC. It translates to CASSVSGASSYNEQFF.

This clone was detected a few times. This chain joins TRBV28 and TRBJ1-2, with 8 bases aligning to TRBD1. The CDR3 is 19 amino acids. Germline CDR1 is MDHEN and CDR2 is SYDVKM. The ends lost 1 base at V and 8 bases at J; junction bases unmatched: 21. The chain's CDR3 is CASSLLGWDRQYSGHGYTF. In nucleotides, the CDR3 is TGTGCCAGCAGTTTATTAGGGTGGGACAGGCAATATAGCGGTCACGGCTACACCTTC.

J is TRBJ1-2 and V is TRBV5-1; D might be TRBD1 (5 bases). V was clipped by 4 bases and J by 3 bases, with 16 bases between them. The CDR3 runs 15 residues. Germline CDR1 and CDR2: SGHRS and YFSETQ. The CDR3 nucleotides read TGCGCCAGCAGCGCGGGGGGTCAGTTGTACTATGGCTACACCTTC. It encodes CASSAGGQLYYGYTF.

This chain links TRBV5-1 with TRBJ2-3; the match to TRBD2 covers 11 bases. After removal of 4 bases from V and 0 bases from J, the junction contained 4 bases not matched to a gene. CDR1 SGHRS and CDR2 YFSETQ come from the germline V gene. The CDR3 consists of 16 residues. Here the CDR3 reads CASSLPSGGSTDTQYF. CDR3 in DNA: TGCGCCAGCAGCCTTCCTAGCGGGGGGAGCACAGATACGCAGTATTTT. The variable domain in full, with the rest retrieved from reference TRBV5-1 and TRBJ2-3, is KAGVTQTPRYLIKTRGQQVTLSCSPISGHRSVSWYQQTPGQGLQFLFEYFSETQRNKGNFPGRFSGRQFSNSRSEMNVSTLELGDSALYLCASSLPSGGSTDTQYFGPGTRLTVL.

This clone was counted between two and nine times. The DNA for the CDR3 is TGTGCCAGCAGTTGGCGGGGGGAAGCTTTCTTT. This translates into CASSWRGEAFF. The V call is TRBV6-5, the J call TRBJ1-1; perhaps TRBD1 as D (5 bases). From germline, CDR1 is MNHEY and CDR2 SVGAGI. The CDR3 has 11 residues. Trimming took 4 bases from V and 8 from J, leaving 8 bases between them.

The rearrangement uses TRBV29-1 and TRBJ2-5; TRBD1 might be the D (7 bases). The germline CDR1 and CDR2 sequences are SQVTM and ANQGSEA. The CDR3 runs 14 residues. V was trimmed by 4 bases and J by 4 bases, leaving 16 bases between them. CDR3 amino acids: CSVGGRGAGETQYF. CDR3 DNA: TGCAGCGTTGGGGGCAGGGGGGCTGGAGAGACCCAGTACTTC.

This clone is a singleton in its sample. The rearrangement joins TRBV28 to TRBJ1-2; D is possibly TRBD1 (5 bases). Germline V gives CDR1 MDHEN, CDR2 SYDVKM. The V and J ends lost 3 bases and 8 bases respectively, with 13 bases between them. The length of the CDR3 is 13 residues. In nucleotides, the CDR3 is TGTGCCAGCAGTTTGGGGGACTTTCTAGGCTACACCTTC. Protein: CASSLGDFLGYTF.

The chain employs TRBV7-2 and TRBJ2-7; the match to TRBD1 covers 7 bases. Unmatched junction bases numbered 8, after V lost 5 bases and J lost 4 bases. CDR3 length equals 14 residues. Germline V gene sequence: CDR1 SGHTA, CDR2 FQGNSA. The CDR3 here is CASSISGTDYEQYF. CDR3 bases: TGTGCCAGCAGCATCTCCGGGACAGATTACGAGCAGTACTTC.

This chain connects TRBV28 to TRBJ2-1, with D possibly TRBD2 on 6 matching bases. The length of the CDR3 is 13 residues. The V gene's germline CDR1 is MDHEN and CDR2 SYDVKM. V lost 5 bases to trimming and J lost 14 bases, with 19 bases between them. CDR3 DNA sequence: TGTGCCAGCAGTCTTAGACTGGTGTCTAGCGAGTTCTTC. It translates to CASSLRLVSSEFF. The variable domain in full, completed from reference TRBV28 and TRBJ2-1, reads DVKVTQSSRYLVKRTGEKVFLECVQDMDHENMFWYRQDPGLGLRLIYFSYDVKMKEKGDIPEGYSVSREKKERFSLILESASTNQTSMYLCASSLRLVSSEFFGPGTRLTVL.

The CDR3 reads CASSQERGGNQPQHF. Written as DNA, the CDR3 is TGCGCCAGCAGCCAAGAGCGGGGAGGCAATCAGCCCCAGCATTTT. The chain employs TRBV4-3 and TRBJ1-5; the D is unclear. The CDR3 spans 15 residues. Germline CDR1 is LGHNA and CDR2 is YSLEER. Trimming took 0 bases from V and 2 from J, leaving 8 bases between them.

This clone was found once. This chain joins TRBV6-1 and TRBJ2-7, with TRBD2 matching 11 bases. Germline CDR1 MNHNS, CDR2 SASEGT. The CDR3 loop spans 14 amino acids. Trimming at V came to 10 bases and at J to 0 bases, leaving 5 bases not matched to a gene. CDR3 region: CATLAGGHSYEQYF. In DNA form, the CDR3 reads TGTGCCACCTTAGCGGGAGGGCACTCCTACGAGCAGTACTTC.

The genes are TRBV7-6 and TRBJ2-7, with D possibly being TRBD1 (6 bases). CDR1 and CDR2 (germline): SGHVS, FNYEAQ. The CDR3 is made up of 12 amino acids. With 5 bases removed from V and 4 bases from J, the gap between germline ends came to 9 bases. For the CDR3, the DNA is TGTGCCAGCAGCCCGACAGGTTACGAGCAGTACTTC. It codes for CASSPTGYEQYF.

This rearrangement joins TRBV6-5 to TRBJ2-7; D is perhaps TRBD2 (5 bases). This CDR3 contains 12 residues. V shed 11 bases and J shed 4 bases, with 15 bases lying between them. Germline CDR1 and CDR2: MNHEY and SVGAGI. CDR3 sequence: CAATSPLYEQYF. The CDR3 DNA reads as TGTGCCGCTACTAGTCCCTTGTACGAGCAGTACTTC.